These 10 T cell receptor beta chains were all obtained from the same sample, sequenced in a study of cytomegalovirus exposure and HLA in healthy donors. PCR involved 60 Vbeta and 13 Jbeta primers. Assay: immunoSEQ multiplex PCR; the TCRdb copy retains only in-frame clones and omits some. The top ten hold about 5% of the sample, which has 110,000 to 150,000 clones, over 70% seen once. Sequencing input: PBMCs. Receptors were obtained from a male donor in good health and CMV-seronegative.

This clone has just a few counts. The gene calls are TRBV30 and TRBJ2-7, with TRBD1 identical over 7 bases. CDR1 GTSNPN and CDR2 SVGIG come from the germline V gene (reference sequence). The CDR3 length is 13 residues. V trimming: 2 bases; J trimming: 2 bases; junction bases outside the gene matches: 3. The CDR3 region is CAWSLGQAYEQYF. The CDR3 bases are TGTGCCTGGAGTCTCGGACAGGCCTACGAGCAGTACTTC.

The CDR3 here is CASRYQVNTEAFF. In DNA form, the CDR3 reads TGTGCCAGTCGATACCAGGTGAACACTGAAGCTTTCTTT. This chain links TRBV19 with TRBJ1-1; no reliable D call. This CDR3 comprises 13 residues. V lost 8 bases, J lost 0 bases, and 10 bases lay in between. Per germline, CDR1 LNHDA and CDR2 SQIVND (reference sequence).

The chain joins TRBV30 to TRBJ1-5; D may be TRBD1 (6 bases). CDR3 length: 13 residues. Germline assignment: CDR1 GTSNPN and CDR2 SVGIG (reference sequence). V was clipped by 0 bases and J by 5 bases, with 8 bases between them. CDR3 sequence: CAWSVAGDQPQHF. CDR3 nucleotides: TGTGCCTGGAGTGTAGCAGGGGATCAGCCCCAGCATTTT.

CDR3 DNA sequence: TGTGCCAGCAGCGCCGGTGCGGGGGGTCCTCTCTCCTATGGCTACACCTTC. Its translation is CASSAGAGGPLSYGYTF. The J gene is TRBJ1-2, the V gene TRBV9, with D possibly matching TRBD1 (5 bases). The CDR3 has 17 amino acids. Trimming pared 3 bases from V and 4 bases from J, leaving 22 bases between. The V gene's germline CDR1 is SGDLS and CDR2 YYNGEE.

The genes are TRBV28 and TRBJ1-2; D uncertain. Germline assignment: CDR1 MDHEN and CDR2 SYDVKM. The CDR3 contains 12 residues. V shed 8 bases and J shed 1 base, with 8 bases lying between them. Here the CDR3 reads CASSNSNYGYTF. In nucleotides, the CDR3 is TGTGCCAGCTCGAACAGTAACTATGGCTACACCTTC.

This CDR3 is CASSLGGGAYIDTQYF. The CDR3 bases are TGTGCCAGCAGCTTAGGCGGGGGGGCTTATATAGATACGCAGTATTTT. The chain carries TRBV13 and TRBJ2-3, with 8 bases fitting TRBD2. CDR3 size: 16 residues. Losses at the gene ends were 0 bases for V and 5 bases for J; bases not matched to a gene: 7. The V gene's germline CDR1 is PRHDT and CDR2 FYEKMQ (reference sequence).

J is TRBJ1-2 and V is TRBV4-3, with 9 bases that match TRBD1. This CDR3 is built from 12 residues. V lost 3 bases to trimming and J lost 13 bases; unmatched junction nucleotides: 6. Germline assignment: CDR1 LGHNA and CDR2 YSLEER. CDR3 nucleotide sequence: TGCGCCAGCAGCCATGGGGACAGGGCCGCCACCTTC. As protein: CASSHGDRAATF.

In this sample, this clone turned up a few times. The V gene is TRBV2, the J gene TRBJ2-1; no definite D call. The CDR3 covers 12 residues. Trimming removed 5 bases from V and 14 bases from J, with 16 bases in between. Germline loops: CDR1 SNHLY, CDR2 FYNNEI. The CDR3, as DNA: TGTGCCAGCAGTAGTCGGCAGTCGGGTGAGTTCTTC. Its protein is CASSSRQSGEFF.

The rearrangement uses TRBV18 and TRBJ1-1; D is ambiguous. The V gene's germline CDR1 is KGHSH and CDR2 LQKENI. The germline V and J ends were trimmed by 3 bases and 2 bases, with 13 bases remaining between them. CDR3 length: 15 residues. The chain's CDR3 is CASSPPTGNNTEAFF. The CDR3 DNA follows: TGTGCCAGCTCACCTCCGACGGGGAACAACACTGAAGCTTTCTTT.

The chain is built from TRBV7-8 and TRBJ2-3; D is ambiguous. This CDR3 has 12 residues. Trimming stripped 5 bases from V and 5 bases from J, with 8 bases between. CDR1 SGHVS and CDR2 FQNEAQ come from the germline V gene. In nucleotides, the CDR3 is TGTGCCAGCAGCCCTTCAGGAGATACGCAGTATTTT. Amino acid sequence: CASSPSGDTQYF.